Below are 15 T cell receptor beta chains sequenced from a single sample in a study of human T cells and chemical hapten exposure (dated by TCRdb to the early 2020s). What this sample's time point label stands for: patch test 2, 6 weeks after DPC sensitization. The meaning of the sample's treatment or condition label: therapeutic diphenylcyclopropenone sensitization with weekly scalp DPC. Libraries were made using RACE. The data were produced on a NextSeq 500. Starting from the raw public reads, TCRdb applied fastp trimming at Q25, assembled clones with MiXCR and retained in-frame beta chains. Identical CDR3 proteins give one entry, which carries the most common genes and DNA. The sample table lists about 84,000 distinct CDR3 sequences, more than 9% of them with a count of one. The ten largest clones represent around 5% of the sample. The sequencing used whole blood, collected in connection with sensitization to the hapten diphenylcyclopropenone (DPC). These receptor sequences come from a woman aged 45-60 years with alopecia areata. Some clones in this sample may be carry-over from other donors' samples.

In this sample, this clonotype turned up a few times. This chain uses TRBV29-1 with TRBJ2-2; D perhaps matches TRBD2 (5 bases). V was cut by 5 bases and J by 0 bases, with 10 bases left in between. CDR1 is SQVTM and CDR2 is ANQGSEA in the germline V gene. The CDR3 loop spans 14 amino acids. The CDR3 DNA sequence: TGCAGCGTTTTCGGGGTATCGAACACCGGGGAGCTGTTTTTT. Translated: CSVFGVSNTGELFF.

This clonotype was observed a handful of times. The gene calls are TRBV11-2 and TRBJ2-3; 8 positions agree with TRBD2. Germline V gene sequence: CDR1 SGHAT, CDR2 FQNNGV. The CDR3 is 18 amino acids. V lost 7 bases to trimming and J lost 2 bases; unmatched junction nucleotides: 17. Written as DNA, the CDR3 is TGTGCCAGCACCGACCCAACAGAAGCGGGAGTGAACACAGATACGCAGTATTTT. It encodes CASTDPTEAGVNTDTQYF.

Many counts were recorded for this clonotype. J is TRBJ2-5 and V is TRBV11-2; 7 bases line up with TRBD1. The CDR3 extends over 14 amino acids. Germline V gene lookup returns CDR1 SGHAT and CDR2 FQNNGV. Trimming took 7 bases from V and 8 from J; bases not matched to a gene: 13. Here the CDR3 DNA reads TGTGCCAGCAACCCCGACAGGGACCCTGTCACCCAGTACTTC. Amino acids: CASNPDRDPVTQYF.

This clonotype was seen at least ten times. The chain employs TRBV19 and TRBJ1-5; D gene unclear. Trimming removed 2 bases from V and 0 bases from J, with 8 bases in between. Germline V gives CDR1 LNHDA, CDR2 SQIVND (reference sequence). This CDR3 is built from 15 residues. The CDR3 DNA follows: TGTGCCAGTAGTATAATGTACCGTAGCAATCAGCCCCAGCATTTT. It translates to CASSIMYRSNQPQHF.

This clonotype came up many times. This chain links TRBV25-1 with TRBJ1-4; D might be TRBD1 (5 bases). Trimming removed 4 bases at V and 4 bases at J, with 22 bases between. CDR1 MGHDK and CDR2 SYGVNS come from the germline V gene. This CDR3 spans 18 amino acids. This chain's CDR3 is CASSAYRDAGRSNEKLFF. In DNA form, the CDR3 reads TGTGCCAGCAGTGCGTACCGGGACGCCGGGAGAAGTAATGAAAAACTGTTTTTT.

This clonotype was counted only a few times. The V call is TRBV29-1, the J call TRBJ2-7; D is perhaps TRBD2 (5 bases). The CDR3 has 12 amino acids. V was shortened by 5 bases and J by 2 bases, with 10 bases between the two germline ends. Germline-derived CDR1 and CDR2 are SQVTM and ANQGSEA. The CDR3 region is CSVRVGAYEQYF. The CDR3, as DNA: TGCAGCGTTCGGGTCGGGGCCTACGAGCAGTACTTC.

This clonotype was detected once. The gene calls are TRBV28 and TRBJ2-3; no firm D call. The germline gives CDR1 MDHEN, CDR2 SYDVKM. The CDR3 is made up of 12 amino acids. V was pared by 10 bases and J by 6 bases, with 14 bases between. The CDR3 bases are TGTGCCACCCGCCCGGCGGCCGATACGCAGTATTTT. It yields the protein CATRPAADTQYF.

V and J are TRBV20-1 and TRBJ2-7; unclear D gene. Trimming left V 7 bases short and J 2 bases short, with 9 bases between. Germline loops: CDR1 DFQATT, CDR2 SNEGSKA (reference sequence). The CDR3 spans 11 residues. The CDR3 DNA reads TGCAGTGTCCTCGGCACCTACGAGCAGTACTTC. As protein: CSVLGTYEQYF.

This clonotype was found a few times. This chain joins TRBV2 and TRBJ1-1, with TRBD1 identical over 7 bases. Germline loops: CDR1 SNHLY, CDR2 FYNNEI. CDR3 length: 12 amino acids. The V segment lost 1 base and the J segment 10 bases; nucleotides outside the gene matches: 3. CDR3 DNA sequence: TGTGCCAGCAGTGAAGGGGGGACAGCAGCTTTCTTT. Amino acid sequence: CASSEGGTAAFF.

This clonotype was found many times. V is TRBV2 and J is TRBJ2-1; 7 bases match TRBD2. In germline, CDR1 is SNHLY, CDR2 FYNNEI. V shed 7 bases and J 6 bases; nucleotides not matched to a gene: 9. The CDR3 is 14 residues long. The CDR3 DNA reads TGTGCCAGCACCACACCAGGGAGGGCCAATGAGCAGTTCTTC. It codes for CASTTPGRANEQFF.

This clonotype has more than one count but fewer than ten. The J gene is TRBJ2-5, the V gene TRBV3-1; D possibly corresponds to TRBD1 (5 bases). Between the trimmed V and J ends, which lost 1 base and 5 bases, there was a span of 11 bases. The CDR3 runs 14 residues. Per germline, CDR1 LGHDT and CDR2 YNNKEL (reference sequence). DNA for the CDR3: TGTGCCAGCAGCCAAGTGACAGTTAGGGAGACCCAGTACTTC. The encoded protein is CASSQVTVRETQYF.

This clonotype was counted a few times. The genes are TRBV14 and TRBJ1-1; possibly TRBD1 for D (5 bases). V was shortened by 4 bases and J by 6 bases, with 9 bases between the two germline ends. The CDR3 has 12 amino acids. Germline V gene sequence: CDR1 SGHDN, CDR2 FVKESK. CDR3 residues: CASSLIGAEAFF. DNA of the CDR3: TGTGCCAGCAGCCTCATAGGGGCTGAAGCTTTCTTT.

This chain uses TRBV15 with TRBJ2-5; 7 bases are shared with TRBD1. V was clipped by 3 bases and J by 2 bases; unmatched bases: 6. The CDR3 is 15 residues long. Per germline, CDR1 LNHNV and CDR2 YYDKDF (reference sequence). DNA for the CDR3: TGTGCCACCAGCAGGGCCCGGGGACAGCAAGAGACCCAGTACTTC. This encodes CATSRARGQQETQYF.

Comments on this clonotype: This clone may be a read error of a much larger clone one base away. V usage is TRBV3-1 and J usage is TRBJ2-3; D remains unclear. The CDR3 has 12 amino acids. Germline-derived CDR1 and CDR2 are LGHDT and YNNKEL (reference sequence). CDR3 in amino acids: CVSSQVGDTQYF. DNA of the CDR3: TGTGTCAGCAGCCAAGTCGGGGATACGCAGTATTTT.

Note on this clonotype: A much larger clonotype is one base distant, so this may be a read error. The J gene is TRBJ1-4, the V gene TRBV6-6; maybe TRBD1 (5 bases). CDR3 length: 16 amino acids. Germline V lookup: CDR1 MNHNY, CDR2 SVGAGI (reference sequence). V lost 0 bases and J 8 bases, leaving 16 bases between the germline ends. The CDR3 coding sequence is TGTGCCAGCAGTTACTCGAGAGGAGACGGGGGAGAAAAACTGTTTTTT. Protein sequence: CASSYSRGDGGEKLFF.